One sample yielded the 24 T cell receptor beta chains listed below, sequenced in a study of control samples from healthy donors and cancer patients. Assay used: immunoSEQ multiplex PCR; TCRdb lists only in-frame clones, some missing. This sample carries tens of thousands of clones, roughly 92% of them seen once, and the ten largest clones take around 22%. The sequencing sample was made of PBMCs. These receptors originate from a woman aged 45-60 years with head and neck cancer.

This rearrangement joins TRBV28 to TRBJ1-5; no clear D. Trimming took 4 bases from V and 1 from J, leaving 8 bases between them. CDR1 and CDR2 (germline): MDHEN, SYDVKM. CDR3 length: 14 residues. This chain's CDR3 is CASSSLGSNQPQHF. As DNA, the CDR3 is TGTGCCAGCAGTTCTCTGGGAAGCAATCAGCCCCAGCATTTT.

The V gene is TRBV6-2 or TRBV6-3, the J gene TRBJ1-5; TRBD1 might be the D (6 bases). Germline V lookup: CDR1 MNHEY, CDR2 SVGEGT. V was shortened by 4 bases and J by 0 bases, with 10 bases between the two germline ends. The CDR3 runs 15 residues. The CDR3 bases are TGTGCCAGCAGTTTCGGACAGATTAGCAATCAGCCCCAGCATTTT. Translating gives CASSFGQISNQPQHF.

The chain joins TRBV6-1 to TRBJ2-3, with D perhaps TRBD2 (5 bases). Trimming removed 0 bases at V and 3 bases at J, with 13 bases between. This CDR3 spans 16 amino acids. CDR1 and CDR2 (germline): MNHNS, SASEGT. For the CDR3, the DNA is TGTGCCAGCAGTGAAGCAGGAGGATCTTGGACAGATACGCAGTATTTT. Its translation is CASSEAGGSWTDTQYF.

V usage is TRBV2 and J usage is TRBJ1-5; perhaps TRBD1 as D (5 bases). Germline V lookup: CDR1 SNHLY, CDR2 FYNNEI. The CDR3 is made up of 15 amino acids. The germline V and J ends were trimmed by 3 bases and 2 bases, with 11 bases remaining between them. The CDR3 region is CASSEGGGGNQPQHF. The CDR3 nucleotides read TGTGCCAGCAGTGAGGGGGGGGGAGGCAATCAGCCCCAGCATTTT. Combining the CDR3 with reference TRBV2 and TRBJ1-5 gives the whole variable domain EPEVTQTPSHQVTQMGQEVILRCVPISNHLYFYWYRQILGQKVEFLVSFYNNEISEKSEIFDDQFSVERPDGSNFTLKIRSTKLEDSAMYFCASSEGGGGNQPQHFGDGTRLSIL.

The chain joins TRBV2 to TRBJ1-5; D remains unclear. Germline CDR1 and CDR2: SNHLY and FYNNEI. The V end was cut by 8 bases, the J end by 0 bases, with 8 bases between. This CDR3 region has 13 residues. CDR3 residues: CASAVDSNQPQHF. The CDR3 DNA follows: TGTGCCAGCGCAGTAGATAGCAATCAGCCCCAGCATTTT.

This clone was seen a single time. The chain combines TRBV5-4 with TRBJ2-1; 12 bases match TRBD1. This CDR3 is built from 16 residues. V gave up 4 bases and J gave up 9 bases; unmatched junction bases: 11. Looked up from germline, CDR1 is SGHNT and CDR2 is YYREEE (reference sequence). Written as DNA, the CDR3 is TGTGCCAGCAGCCGAGGGGGACAGGGGGCGCGGGGTGAGCAGTTCTTC. Its protein product is CASSRGGQGARGEQFF.

The chain recombines TRBV2 with TRBJ2-5; 8 bases line up with TRBD2. CDR1 and CDR2 from the germline V gene are SNHLY and FYNNEI. J lost 5 bases, V lost 7 bases, and 21 bases had no gene match. CDR3 length equals 18 residues. The CDR3 DNA follows: TGTGCCAGCACTACCCCGGGGGGGACTAGGCCACTGGGTGAGACCCAGTACTTC. This gives the protein CASTTPGGTRPLGETQYF. The variable domain in full, with the rest retrieved from reference TRBV2 and TRBJ2-5, is EPEVTQTPSHQVTQMGQEVILRCVPISNHLYFYWYRQILGQKVEFLVSFYNNEISEKSEIFDDQFSVERPDGSNFTLKIRSTKLEDSAMYFCASTTPGGTRPLGETQYFGPGTRLLVL.

The J gene is TRBJ1-1, the V gene TRBV6-6; D is unclear. Germline lookup yields CDR1 MNHNY and CDR2 SVGAGI (reference sequence). This CDR3 is 12 amino acids long. The ends were cut back, 0 bases at V and 4 bases at J, with 3 bases in the middle. For the CDR3, the DNA is TGTGCCAGCAGTTACTCACGCACTGAAGCTTTCTTT. It specifies CASSYSRTEAFF.

The chain links TRBV2 to TRBJ2-5, with D hard to call. The length of the CDR3 is 11 residues. Trimming took 6 bases from V and 7 from J, leaving 9 bases between them. CDR1 is SNHLY, CDR2 FYNNEI, per germline. CDR3 sequence: CASRAEGTQYF. In DNA form, the CDR3 reads TGTGCCAGCAGAGCCGAAGGGACCCAGTACTTC.

J is TRBJ2-5 and V is TRBV12-3 or TRBV12-4; D ambiguous. The CDR3 loop spans 11 amino acids. Trimming took off 2 bases at V and 4 bases at J, with 2 bases between the two ends. In nucleotides, the CDR3 is TGTGCCAGCAGTTTAAGAGAGACCCAGTACTTC. Residues: CASSLRETQYF.

The V gene is TRBV25-1, the J gene TRBJ2-7; 8 bases align to TRBD1. Trimming cost V 5 bases and J 2 bases; bases outside gene matches: 8. CDR1 and CDR2 (germline): MGHDK, SYGVNS. The CDR3 contains 15 residues. CDR3 region: CASSTGQGWAYEQYF. CDR3 sequence (DNA): TGTGCCAGCAGTACCGGACAGGGATGGGCCTACGAGCAGTACTTC.

V is TRBV3-1 (or the pseudogene TRBV3-2) and J is TRBJ1-3; 9 bases line up with TRBD1. CDR1 is LGHDT and CDR2 is YNNKEL in the germline V gene (reference sequence). The CDR3 has 15 residues. Trimming cost V 0 bases and J 4 bases; bases outside gene matches: 1. The CDR3 spells CASSQDGTGGNTIYF. Written as DNA, the CDR3 is TGTGCCAGCAGCCAAGATGGGACAGGGGGAAACACCATATATTTT.

The chain has TRBV4-1 and TRBJ2-1; 7 nucleotides agree with TRBD2. This CDR3 region has 15 residues. The ends lost 4 bases at V and 5 bases at J; junction bases unmatched: 8. The germline V gene has CDR1 MGHRA and CDR2 YSYEKL. For the CDR3, the DNA is TGCGCCAGCAGCCCTTCGCGGACTAGGGACAATGAGCAGTTCTTC. Encoded protein: CASSPSRTRDNEQFF.

This clone was detected only once. The J gene is TRBJ1-1, the V gene TRBV6-5; D might be TRBD1 (5 bases). Per germline, CDR1 MNHEY and CDR2 SVGAGI. The CDR3 spans 13 residues. The V end was cut by 5 bases, the J end by 4 bases, with 11 bases between. CDR3 DNA: TGTGCCAGCAGTCTAGGGACCGCCACTGAAGCTTTCTTT. Its protein product is CASSLGTATEAFF.

The chain couples TRBV6-5 to TRBJ1-1, with a possible D match to TRBD1 (5 bases). Germline CDR1 and CDR2: MNHEY and SVGAGI. Trimming shortened V by 5 bases and J by 4 bases, and 17 bases separated the two germline ends. This CDR3 is 15 amino acids long. Here the CDR3 reads CASSPQVAGSTEAFF. CDR3 DNA sequence: TGTGCCAGCAGTCCACAGGTGGCAGGTTCCACTGAAGCTTTCTTT.

This chain links TRBV5-6 with TRBJ1-2, with D possibly TRBD1 on 5 matching bases. CDR3 size: 13 residues. V gave up 3 bases and J gave up 6 bases, with 12 bases separating them. CDR1 is SGHDT and CDR2 is YYEEEE in the germline V gene. CDR3 nucleotides: TGTGCCAGCAGCTGGGGACGGGCGAATGGCTACACCTTC. This sequence encodes CASSWGRANGYTF. Full variable domain (outside the CDR3, taken from reference TRBV5-6 and TRBJ1-2): DAGVTQSPTHLIKTRGQQVTLRCSPKSGHDTVSWYQQALGQGPQFIFQYYEEEERQRGNFPDRFSGHQFPNYSSELNVNALLLGDSALYLCASSWGRANGYTFGSGTRLTVV.

The CDR3 loop reads CASSRVGTESYEQYF. The CDR3 DNA sequence: TGTGCCAGCTCACGCGTCGGGACAGAGTCCTACGAGCAGTACTTC. This chain uses TRBV18 with TRBJ2-5; 7 nucleotides line up with TRBD1. The tail of the sequence fits TRBJ2-7 better, so the J call may be wrong. The CDR3 consists of 15 residues. The V gene's germline CDR1 is KGHSH and CDR2 LQKENI.

This clone has more than one count but fewer than ten. The chain is built from TRBV28 and TRBJ1-5; D is possibly TRBD1 (5 bases). This CDR3 region has 15 residues. V lost 7 bases to trimming and J lost 4 bases, with 17 bases between them. Germline CDR1 is MDHEN and CDR2 is SYDVKM. In DNA, the CDR3 is TGTGCCAGCACCCCACCCGGGGGTGGAAATCAGCCCCAGCATTTT. This codes for CASTPPGGGNQPQHF.

The V gene is TRBV18, the J gene TRBJ1-1; D remains ambiguous. In germline, CDR1 is KGHSH, CDR2 LQKENI. The CDR3 has 14 residues. Trimming took 6 bases from V and 1 from J, leaving 12 bases between them. In nucleotides, the CDR3 is TGTGCCAGCTCCCTGACCCGCCGGAACACTGAAGCTTTCTTT. Its translation: CASSLTRRNTEAFF.

The V and J genes are TRBV10-3 and TRBJ2-1; 10 bases match TRBD1. The J segment lost 4 bases and the V segment lost 4 bases, leaving 10 bases of the junction unmatched. The CDR3 is 17 residues long. CDR1 is ENHRY, CDR2 SYGVKD, per germline. DNA for the CDR3: TGTGCCATCAGTGTAGCCGGGACAGGGGAGCAGTACAATGAGCAGTTCTTC. Translated: CAISVAGTGEQYNEQFF.

The CDR3 nucleotides read TGTGCCAGCAGCCAAGGACGGGGCAATGAGCAGTTCTTC. It translates to CASSQGRGNEQFF. The chain employs TRBV3-1 (or the pseudogene TRBV3-2) and TRBJ2-1; possible D gene TRBD2, 5 bases. CDR3 size: 13 residues. V was cut by 1 base and J by 6 bases, with 7 bases left in between. From germline, CDR1 is LGHDT and CDR2 YNNKEL (reference sequence).

This chain uses TRBV30 with TRBJ2-2; 10 bases are a match to TRBD2. The CDR3 is 15 amino acids. CDR1 and CDR2 (germline): GTSNPN, SVGIG (reference sequence). Trimming at V came to 1 base and at J to 4 bases, leaving 3 bases not matched to a gene. CDR3 sequence (DNA): TGTGCCTGGAGTGGGACTAGCGGAATCACCGGGGAGCTGTTTTTT. It specifies CAWSGTSGITGELFF.

CDR3 region: CASSRGLGANTGELFF. The CDR3 DNA reads TGTGCCAGCAGCCGGGGGCTCGGCGCGAACACCGGGGAGCTGTTTTTT. The rearrangement uses TRBV4-2 and TRBJ2-2, with D possibly matching TRBD1 (6 bases). Trimming took off 4 bases at V and 0 bases at J, with 12 bases between the two ends. This CDR3 has 16 residues. Germline values: CDR1 LGHNA, CDR2 YNFKEQ.

The rearrangement joins TRBV27 to TRBJ1-1; no clear D gene. This CDR3 has 14 residues. V lost 3 bases and J lost 10, with 18 bases in between. From germline, CDR1 is MNHEY and CDR2 SMNVEV (reference sequence). CDR3 residues: CASSFSRSSTGAFF. For the CDR3, the DNA is TGTGCCAGCAGTTTCTCGCGGTCCTCGACGGGAGCTTTCTTT.